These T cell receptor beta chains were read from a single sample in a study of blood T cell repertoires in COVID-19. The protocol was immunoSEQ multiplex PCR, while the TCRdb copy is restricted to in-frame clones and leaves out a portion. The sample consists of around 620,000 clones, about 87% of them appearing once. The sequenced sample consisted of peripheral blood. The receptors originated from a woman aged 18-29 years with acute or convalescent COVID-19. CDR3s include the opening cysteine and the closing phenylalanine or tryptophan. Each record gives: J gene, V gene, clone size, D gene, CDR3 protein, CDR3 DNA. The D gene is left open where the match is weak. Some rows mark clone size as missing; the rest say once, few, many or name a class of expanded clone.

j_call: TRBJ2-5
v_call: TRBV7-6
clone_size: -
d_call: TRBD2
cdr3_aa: CASSLVLSGTSGGYQETQYF
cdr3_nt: TGTGCCAGCAGCTTAGTTCTTTCCGGGACTAGCGGGGGGTACCAAGAGACCCAGTACTTC

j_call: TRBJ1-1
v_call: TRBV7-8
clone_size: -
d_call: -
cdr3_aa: CASSLFQGSQTEAFF
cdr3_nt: TGTGCCAGCAGCTTATTTCAGGGGAGTCAGACTGAAGCTTTCTTT

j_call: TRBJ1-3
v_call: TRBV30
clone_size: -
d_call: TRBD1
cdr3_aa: CAWSPGGGNTIYF
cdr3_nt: TGTGCCTGGAGTCCAGGGGGCGGAAACACCATATATTTT

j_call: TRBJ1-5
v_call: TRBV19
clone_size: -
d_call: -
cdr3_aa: CASSINRDGQPQHF
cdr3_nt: TGTGCCAGTAGTATAAACAGGGACGGGCAGCCCCAGCATTTT

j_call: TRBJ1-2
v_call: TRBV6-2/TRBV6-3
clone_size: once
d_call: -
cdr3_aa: CASSLGHHYGYTF
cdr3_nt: TGTGCCAGCAGTTTGGGACATCACTATGGCTACACCTTC

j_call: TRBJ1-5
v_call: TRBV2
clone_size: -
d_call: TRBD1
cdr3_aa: CASSEAGRGGNQPQHF
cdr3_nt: TGTGCCAGCAGTGAAGCGGGCAGGGGGGGCAATCAGCCCCAGCATTTT

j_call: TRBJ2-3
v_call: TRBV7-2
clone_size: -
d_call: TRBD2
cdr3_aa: CASSLGLAGGVTQYF
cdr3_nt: TGTGCCAGCAGCTTAGGACTAGCGGGGGGCGTTACGCAGTATTTT

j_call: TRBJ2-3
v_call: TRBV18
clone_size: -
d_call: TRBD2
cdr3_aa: CASSPGLAGPLRDTQYF
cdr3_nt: TGTGCCAGCTCACCGGGACTAGCGGGACCCCTACGGGATACGCAGTATTTT

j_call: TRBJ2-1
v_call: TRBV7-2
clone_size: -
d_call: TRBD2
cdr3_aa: CASSLGLAGNEQFF
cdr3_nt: TGTGCCAGCAGCCTGGGCCTAGCGGGAAATGAGCAGTTCTTC

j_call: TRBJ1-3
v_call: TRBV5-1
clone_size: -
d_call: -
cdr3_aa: CASSLGRGGVAGNTIYF
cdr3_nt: TGCGCCAGCAGCTTGGGGCGGGGAGGAGTTGCTGGAAACACCATATATTTT

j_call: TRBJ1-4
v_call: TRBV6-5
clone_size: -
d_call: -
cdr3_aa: CASRNGGLEKLFF
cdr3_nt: TGTGCCAGCAGAAACGGGGGGTTGGAAAAACTGTTTTTT

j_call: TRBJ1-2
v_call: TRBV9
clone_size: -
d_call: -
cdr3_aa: CASSVRDWVGSSGYTF
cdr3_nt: TGTGCCAGCAGCGTGCGGGATTGGGTGGGCAGCTCGGGCTACACCTTC

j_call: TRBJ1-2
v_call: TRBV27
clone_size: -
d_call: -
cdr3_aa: CARPLGPYSDGYTF
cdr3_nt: TGTGCCAGACCCCTCGGGCCTTATAGCGATGGCTACACCTTC

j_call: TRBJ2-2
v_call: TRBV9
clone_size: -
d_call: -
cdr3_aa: CASTFQANTGELFF
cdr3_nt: TGTGCCAGCACCTTCCAGGCGAACACCGGGGAGCTGTTTTTT

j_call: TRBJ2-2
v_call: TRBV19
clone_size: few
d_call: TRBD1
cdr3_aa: CASSIGGTVNTGELFF
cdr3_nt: TGTGCCAGTAGTATAGGGGGGACAGTTAACACCGGGGAGCTGTTTTTT

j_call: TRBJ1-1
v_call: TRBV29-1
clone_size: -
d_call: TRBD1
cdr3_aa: CSVDWTGDSGTEAFF
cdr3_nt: TGCAGCGTTGACTGGACAGGGGATAGCGGGACTGAAGCTTTCTTT

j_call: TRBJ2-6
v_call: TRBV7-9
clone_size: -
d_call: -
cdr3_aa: CASSLPKLQASTGANVLTF
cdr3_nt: TGTGCCAGCAGCTTACCGAAACTACAGGCCTCGACTGGGGCCAACGTCCTGACTTTC

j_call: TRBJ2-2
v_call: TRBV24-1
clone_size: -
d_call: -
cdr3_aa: CATSPSANTGELFF
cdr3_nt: TGTGCCACCAGTCCGAGTGCGAACACCGGGGAGCTGTTTTTT

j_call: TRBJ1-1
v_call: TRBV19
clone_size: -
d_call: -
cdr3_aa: CASSIDPRGTSLAEAFF
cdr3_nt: TGTGCCAGTAGTATAGACCCGCGGGGGACCTCCTTGGCTGAAGCTTTCTTT

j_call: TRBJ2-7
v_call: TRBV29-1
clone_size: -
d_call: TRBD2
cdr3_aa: CSVIAGSSYEQYF
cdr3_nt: TGCAGCGTAATAGCGGGGAGCTCCTACGAGCAGTACTTC

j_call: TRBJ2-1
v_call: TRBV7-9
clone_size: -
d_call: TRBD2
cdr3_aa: CASSYLAGGPNEQFF
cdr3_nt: TGTGCCAGCAGCTACCTAGCGGGGGGGCCCAATGAGCAGTTCTTC

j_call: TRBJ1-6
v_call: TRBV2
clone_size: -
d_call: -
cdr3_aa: CASHPMSSYNSPLHF
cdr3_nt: TGTGCCAGCCACCCAATGAGCTCCTATAATTCACCCCTCCACTTT

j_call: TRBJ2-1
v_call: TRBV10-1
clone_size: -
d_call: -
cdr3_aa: CARVNGGPHEQFF
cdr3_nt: TGCGCCCGAGTAAACGGGGGGCCCCATGAGCAGTTCTTC

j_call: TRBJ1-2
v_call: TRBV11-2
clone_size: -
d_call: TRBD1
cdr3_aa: CASSPRQGKGESGYTF
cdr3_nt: TGTGCCAGCAGCCCCCGACAGGGTAAGGGAGAGAGTGGCTACACCTTC

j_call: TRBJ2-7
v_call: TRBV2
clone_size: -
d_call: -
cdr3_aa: CASSGVTYEQYF
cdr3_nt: TGTGCCAGCAGCGGGGTTACCTACGAGCAGTACTTC

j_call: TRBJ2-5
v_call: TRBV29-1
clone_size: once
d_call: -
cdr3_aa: CSVEGAAQETQYF
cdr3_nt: TGCAGCGTTGAGGGGGCAGCCCAAGAGACCCAGTACTTC

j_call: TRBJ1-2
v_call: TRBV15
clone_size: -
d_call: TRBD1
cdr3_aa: CATSSQLGQANGYTF
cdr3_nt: TGTGCCACCAGCAGTCAGCTTGGACAGGCAAATGGCTACACCTTC

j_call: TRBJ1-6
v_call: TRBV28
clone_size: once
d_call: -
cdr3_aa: CASSLRGGNSPLHF
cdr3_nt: TGTGCCAGCAGTCTTCGGGGTGGTAATTCACCCCTCCACTTT

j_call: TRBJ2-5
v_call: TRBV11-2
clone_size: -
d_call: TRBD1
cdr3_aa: CASSLEGYRGLGEETQYF
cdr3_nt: TGTGCCAGCAGCTTAGAAGGATACAGGGGGCTGGGGGAGGAGACCCAGTACTTC

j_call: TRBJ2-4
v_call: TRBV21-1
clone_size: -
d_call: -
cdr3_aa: CASSKVGVGGGATKNIQYF
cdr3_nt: -

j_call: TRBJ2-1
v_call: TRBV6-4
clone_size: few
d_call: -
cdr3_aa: CASSDSGVNEQFF
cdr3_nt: TGTGCCAGCAGTGACTCAGGGGTCAATGAGCAGTTCTTC

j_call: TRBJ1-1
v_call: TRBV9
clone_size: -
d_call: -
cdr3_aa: CASSHDLGAGGAGAFF
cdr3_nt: TGTGCCAGCAGTCACGACCTTGGGGCAGGCGGGGCAGGGGCTTTCTTT

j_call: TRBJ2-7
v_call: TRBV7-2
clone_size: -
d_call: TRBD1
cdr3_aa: CASSPGQVFSYEQYF
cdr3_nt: TGTGCCAGCAGCCCCGGACAGGTCTTCTCCTACGAGCAGTACTTC

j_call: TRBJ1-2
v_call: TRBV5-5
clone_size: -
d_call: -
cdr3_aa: CASSLEGVHGYTF
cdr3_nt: TGTGCCAGCAGCTTGGAAGGGGTCCATGGCTACACCTTC

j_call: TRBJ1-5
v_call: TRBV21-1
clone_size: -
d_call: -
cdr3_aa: CASSKGTGGDQPQHF
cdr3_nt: TGTGCCAGCAGCAAAGGGACAGGGGGTGATCAGCCCCAGCATTTT

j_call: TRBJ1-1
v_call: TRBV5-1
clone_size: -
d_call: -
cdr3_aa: CASSHPRGDGTEAFF
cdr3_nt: TGCGCCAGCAGCCACCCCCGGGGGGACGGCACTGAAGCTTTCTTT

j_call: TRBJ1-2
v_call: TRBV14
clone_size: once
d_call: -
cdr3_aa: CASSQDPGGLWGYTF
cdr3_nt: TGTGCCAGCAGCCAAGATCCAGGTGGCTTGTGGGGCTACACCTTC

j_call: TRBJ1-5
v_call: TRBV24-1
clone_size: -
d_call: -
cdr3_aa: CATSDRGYSNQPQHF
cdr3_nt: TGTGCCACCAGTGATCGGGGTTATAGCAATCAGCCCCAGCATTTT

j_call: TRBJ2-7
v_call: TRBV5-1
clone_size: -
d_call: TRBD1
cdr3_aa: CASSLKTGSYEQYF
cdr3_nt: TGCGCCAGCAGCTTGAAGACAGGGTCCTACGAGCAGTACTTC

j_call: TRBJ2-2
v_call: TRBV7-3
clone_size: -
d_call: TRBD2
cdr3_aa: CASSLRGGSTGELFF
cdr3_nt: TGTGCCAGCAGCTTACGCGGGGGAAGCACCGGGGAGCTGTTTTTT

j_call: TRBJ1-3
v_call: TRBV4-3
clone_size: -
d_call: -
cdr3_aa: CASSPLLYSGNTIYF
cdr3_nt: TGCGCCAGCAGCCCCCTACTTTACTCTGGAAACACCATATATTTT

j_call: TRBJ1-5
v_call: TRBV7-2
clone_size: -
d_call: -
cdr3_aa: CASSFASGGGNQPQHF
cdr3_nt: TGTGCCAGCAGCTTCGCTAGCGGGGGGGGCAATCAGCCCCAGCATTTT

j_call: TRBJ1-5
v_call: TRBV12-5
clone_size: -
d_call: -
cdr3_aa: CASGLASNQPQHF
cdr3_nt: TGTGCTAGTGGTTTGGCATCAAATCAGCCCCAGCATTTT

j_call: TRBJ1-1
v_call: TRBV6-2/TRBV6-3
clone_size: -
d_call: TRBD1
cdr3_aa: CASSDGVTGANTEAFF
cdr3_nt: TGTGCCAGCAGTGACGGGGTAACAGGGGCGAACACTGAAGCTTTCTTT

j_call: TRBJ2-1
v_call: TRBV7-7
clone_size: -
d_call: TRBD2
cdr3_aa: CASSLGAWASGRNEQFF
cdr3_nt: TGTGCCAGCAGCTTAGGGGCGTGGGCTAGCGGGAGGAATGAGCAGTTCTTC

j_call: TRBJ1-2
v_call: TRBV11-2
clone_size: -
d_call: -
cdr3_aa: CASSFAGNYGYTF
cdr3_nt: TGTGCCAGCAGCTTCGCCGGGAACTATGGCTACACCTTC

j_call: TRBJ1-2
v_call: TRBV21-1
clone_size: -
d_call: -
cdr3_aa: CASDGQVENYGYTF
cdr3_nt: TGTGCCAGCGACGGACAAGTCGAAAACTATGGCTACACCTTC

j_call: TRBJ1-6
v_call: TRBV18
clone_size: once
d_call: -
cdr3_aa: CASSPNPASSYNSPLHF
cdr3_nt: TGTGCCAGCTCACCAAACCCAGCGAGCTCCTATAATTCACCCCTCCACTTT

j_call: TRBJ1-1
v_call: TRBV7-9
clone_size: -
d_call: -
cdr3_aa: CASSPSGTEAFF
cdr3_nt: TGTGCCAGCAGTCCTTCGGGCACTGAAGCTTTCTTT

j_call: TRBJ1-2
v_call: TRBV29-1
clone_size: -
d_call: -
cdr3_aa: CSVPPGYTF
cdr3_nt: TGCAGCGTTCCCCCGGGCTACACCTTC

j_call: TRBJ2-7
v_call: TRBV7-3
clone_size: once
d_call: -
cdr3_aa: CASPTGSYEQYF
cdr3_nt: TGTGCCAGCCCTACAGGGTCCTACGAGCAGTACTTC